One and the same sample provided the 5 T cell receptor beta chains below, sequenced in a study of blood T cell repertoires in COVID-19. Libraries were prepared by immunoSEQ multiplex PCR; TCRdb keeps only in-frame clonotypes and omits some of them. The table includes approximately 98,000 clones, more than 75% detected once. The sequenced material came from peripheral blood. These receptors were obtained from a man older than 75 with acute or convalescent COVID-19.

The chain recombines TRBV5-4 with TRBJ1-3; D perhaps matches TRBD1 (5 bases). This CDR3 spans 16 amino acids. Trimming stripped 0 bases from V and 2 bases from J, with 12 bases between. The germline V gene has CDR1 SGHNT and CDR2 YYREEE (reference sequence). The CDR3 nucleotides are TGTGCCAGCAGCTTGGTTCCTACGGGGGCTGGAAACACCATATATTTT. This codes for CASSLVPTGAGNTIYF.

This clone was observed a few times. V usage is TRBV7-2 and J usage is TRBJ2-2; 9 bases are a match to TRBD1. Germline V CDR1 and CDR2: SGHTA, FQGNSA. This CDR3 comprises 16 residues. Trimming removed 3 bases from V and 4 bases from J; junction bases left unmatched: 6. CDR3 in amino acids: CASSFTGQGRTGELFF. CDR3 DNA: TGTGCCAGCAGCTTCACAGGACAGGGGCGCACCGGGGAGCTGTTTTTT.

This CDR3 reads CASSPRLAGGNTGELFF. The CDR3 nucleotides read TGTGCCAGCAGCCCGAGACTAGCGGGGGGGAACACCGGGGAGCTGTTTTTT. The V and J genes are TRBV5-4 and TRBJ2-2; 13 bases map to TRBD2. The CDR3 extends over 17 amino acids. Per the germline V gene, CDR1 is SGHNT and CDR2 is YYREEE (reference sequence). J lost 1 base, V lost 4 bases, and 4 bases had no gene match.

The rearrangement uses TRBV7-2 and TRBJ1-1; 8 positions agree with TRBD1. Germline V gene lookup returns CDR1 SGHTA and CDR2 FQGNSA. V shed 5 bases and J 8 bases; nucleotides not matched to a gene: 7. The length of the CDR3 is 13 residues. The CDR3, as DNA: TGTGCCAGCAGCGCCCTAGACAGGGGAGAAGCTTTCTTT. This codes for CASSALDRGEAFF.

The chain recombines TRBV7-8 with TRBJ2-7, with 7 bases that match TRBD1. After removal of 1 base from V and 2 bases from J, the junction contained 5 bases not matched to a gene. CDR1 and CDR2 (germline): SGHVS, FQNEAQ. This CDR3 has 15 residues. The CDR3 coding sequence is TGTGCCAGCAGCTTAGTAGAAGGGACAGCCTACGAGCAGTACTTC. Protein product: CASSLVEGTAYEQYF.